The clone carrying this TCR beta chain was counted once. Its specificity is not known. The data were obtained in a study of vaccination effects on CD4 cells after COVID-19. Study findings and constraints: Missing from the study were early post-infection timepoints, and its convalescent patients were few. Healthy vaccinees showed cross-reactivity with common cold coronaviruses in only 1 of 255 vaccine-induced clones.

The assay was immunoSEQ multiplex PCR, and TCRdb's table has in-frame clones only and misses some. In the table there are tens of thousands of clones, roughly four fifths of which are singletons. After expansion with viral peptide pools in the ViraFEST assay, antigen-specific CD4+ T cells were sequenced. An approximately 10-day culture period preceded the isolation of CD4+ T cells. About 2.1 million PBMC were placed in each well, which was supplemented with 10 IU/ml IL-2 and about 10 ug/ml peptides. At days 3 and 7, half of the medium was exchanged for IL-2 medium. The CDR3 spans 14 residues. The germline V gene has CDR1 LGHDT and CDR2 YNNKEL (reference sequence). V shed 3 bases and J shed 6 bases, with 15 bases lying between them.

This sequence was found in a human donor who received a COVID-19 vaccine. The rearrangement joins TRBV3-1 (or the pseudogene TRBV3-2) to TRBJ2-7; D may be TRBD2 (6 bases). The material sequenced was CD4+ T cells from PBMCs cultured with HCoV-229E spike peptides, taken before COVID-19 vaccination. CDR3 region: CASSHTGSGSEQYV. CDR3 nucleotide sequence: TGTGCCAGCAGCCATACGGGTTCCGGGAGCGAGCAGTACGTC.